This passage covers 21 T cell receptor beta chains from one sample sequenced in a study of shared clonotypes between healthy human individuals (dated by TCRdb to about 2020). Libraries came from the immunoSEQ multiplex PCR assay. TCRdb took over this immuneACCESS table, retaining in-frame rearrangements with V and J assigned. Such tables are incomplete; in checked studies, under half of the missing clones stem from an unresolved V gene, and the remainder is unexplained. In this sample the table shows approximately 590,000 clones, 95% to 96% of which occur a single time. Of the sample, less than 0.13% is held by the ten largest clones. For the CD8 naive samples, CD45RO-negative cells were positively selected for CCR7, yielding a CD45RA+CCR7+ population from which TemRA cells were excluded. What was sequenced was naive CD8+ T cells sorted from blood. Taken with the paper, the label for cell subset or site translates to: CD45RA+CCR7+. These receptors were taken from a woman aged 30 to 39 in good health.

The chain couples TRBV28 to TRBJ2-7; tentatively, D is TRBD1 or TRBD2 (5 bases each). Between the trimmed V and J ends, which lost 7 bases and 3 bases, there was a span of 16 bases. Germline V gene data show CDR1 as MDHEN and CDR2 as SYDVKM. The CDR3 is 14 residues long. The CDR3 nucleotides are TGTGCCAGCAACCCGCCGGGGCCGCTCTACGAGCAGTACTTC. Residues: CASNPPGPLYEQYF. Variable domain in full (rest from reference TRBV28 and TRBJ2-7): DVKVTQSSRYLVKRTGEKVFLECVQDMDHENMFWYRQDPGLGLRLIYFSYDVKMKEKGDIPEGYSVSREKKERFSLILESASTNQTSMYLCASNPPGPLYEQYFGPGTRLTVT.

Only one count was recorded for this clone. V usage is TRBV5-6 and J usage is TRBJ2-7; tentatively, D is TRBD2 (5 bases). The germline gives CDR1 SGHDT, CDR2 YYEEEE. CDR3 length: 13 residues. Trimming took off 3 bases at V and 7 bases at J, with 14 bases between the two ends. DNA for the CDR3: TGTGCCAGCAGCTCGAAAGAGGGCTGGGAGCAGTACTTC. This sequence encodes CASSSKEGWEQYF.

The chain is built from TRBV6-6 and TRBJ2-7; D may be TRBD1 (6 bases). The CDR3 sequence is 14 residues long. V was trimmed by 4 bases and J by 2 bases, leaving 12 bases between them. CDR1 is MNHNY and CDR2 is SVGAGI in the germline V gene (reference sequence). CDR3 coding DNA: TGTGCCAGCAGTTCCCGGGACAAACCCTACGAGCAGTACTTC. This encodes CASSSRDKPYEQYF.

The J gene is TRBJ2-5, the V gene TRBV4-1; 7 bases map to TRBD2. The CDR3 consists of 16 residues. Germline CDR1 MGHRA, CDR2 YSYEKL. With V trimmed by 2 bases and J by 1 base, 7 bases remained unmatched. The CDR3 sequence: CASSQHRGSVQETQYF. Here the CDR3 DNA reads TGCGCCAGCAGCCAACATCGCGGGAGCGTCCAAGAGACCCAGTACTTC.

The chain joins TRBV28 to TRBJ2-2; 7 bases are shared with TRBD1. CDR3 length equals 16 residues. V lost 8 bases to trimming and J lost 6 bases; unmatched junction nucleotides: 15. Germline V CDR1 and CDR2: MDHEN, SYDVKM. Here the CDR3 reads CASGALARGLSGELFF. The CDR3 nucleotides are TGTGCCAGCGGGGCCTTGGCGAGGGGGCTTTCCGGGGAGCTGTTTTTT.

The chain links TRBV27 to TRBJ2-7, with TRBD1 matching 7 bases. Germline-derived CDR1 and CDR2 are MNHEY and SMNVEV (reference sequence). The junction had 5 bases not matched to a gene; V was cut back by 3 bases and J by 6 bases. The CDR3 runs 13 residues. The CDR3 sequence is CASSLGTVGEQYF. CDR3 nucleotides: TGTGCCAGCAGTTTGGGGACAGTAGGCGAGCAGTACTTC.

This chain uses TRBV5-6 with TRBJ2-2; D ambiguous. The germline V gene encodes CDR1 SGHDT and CDR2 YYEEEE. V was clipped by 3 bases and J by 7 bases, with 7 bases between them. The CDR3 covers 12 residues. The CDR3, as DNA: TGTGCCAGCAGCTCGATGGTCGGGGAGCTGTTTTTT. It specifies CASSSMVGELFF.

This sequence joins TRBV7-9 and TRBJ2-1, with 9 bases lining up with TRBD1. V lost 6 bases and J lost 3; bases outside the gene matches: 6. The CDR3 spans 15 residues. Germline V lookup: CDR1 SEHNR, CDR2 FQNEAQ (reference sequence). This chain's CDR3 is CASRDRGSFYNEQFF. The DNA for the CDR3 is TGTGCCAGCAGGGACAGGGGATCTTTCTACAATGAGCAGTTCTTC.

The chain employs TRBV5-1 and TRBJ2-3, with D possibly TRBD2 on 5 matching bases. Trimming cost V 3 bases and J 1 base, with 12 bases left between them. Per germline, CDR1 SGHRS and CDR2 YFSETQ. This CDR3 is 15 amino acids long. The CDR3 sequence is CASSSSGDRTDTQYF. The CDR3 DNA follows: TGCGCCAGCAGCTCCAGCGGAGATCGCACAGATACGCAGTATTTT.

V is TRBV19 and J is TRBJ2-7; D not resolved. The CDR3 is made up of 14 amino acids. The V gene's germline CDR1 is LNHDA and CDR2 SQIVND (reference sequence). V was pared by 4 bases and J by 2 bases, with 12 bases between. The CDR3 here is CASSTGWDTYEQYF. The CDR3 bases are TGTGCCAGTAGTACCGGGTGGGATACCTACGAGCAGTACTTC.

Comment on this clone: Within the sample, other DNA sequences also encode this same CDR3. V gene TRBV2 combines with J gene TRBJ2-7; D is unresolved. The CDR3 sequence is 12 residues long. CDR1 and CDR2 from the germline V gene are SNHLY and FYNNEI. Trimming left V 3 bases short and J 2 bases short, with 5 bases between. The CDR3 is CASSDWTYEQYF. In nucleotides, the CDR3 is TGTGCCAGCAGTGATTGGACCTACGAGCAGTACTTC.

The chain joins TRBV6-4 to TRBJ2-1; D gene unclear. The V end lost 1 base, the J end lost 6 bases, and 10 bases lay between the germline ends. Germline assignment: CDR1 MRHNA and CDR2 SNTAGT. This CDR3 is 14 amino acids long. In nucleotides, the CDR3 is TGTGCCAGCAGTGACTGGGCGGAACTCAATGAGCAGTTCTTC. Protein sequence: CASSDWAELNEQFF.

The rearrangement uses TRBV6-5 and TRBJ1-1; TRBD1 is a possible D gene (6 bases). The ends were cut back, 5 bases at V and 6 bases at J, with 16 bases in the middle. Germline CDR1 MNHEY, CDR2 SVGAGI. The CDR3 consists of 14 residues. CDR3 residues: CASSPGQSWAEAFF. CDR3 in DNA: TGTGCCAGCAGTCCCGGACAGAGTTGGGCTGAAGCTTTCTTT.

The chain joins TRBV5-8 to TRBJ2-1; D might be TRBD2 (6 bases). The germline V gene encodes CDR1 SGHTS and CDR2 YDEGEE. With 0 bases removed from V and 2 bases from J, the gap between germline ends came to 9 bases. The CDR3 extends over 15 amino acids. The CDR3 protein is CASSLDWGAYNEQFF. Written as DNA, the CDR3 is TGTGCCAGCAGCTTGGATTGGGGGGCCTACAATGAGCAGTTCTTC.

This clone was counted a few times. V usage is TRBV6-1 and J usage is TRBJ2-5; 10 nucleotides line up with TRBD2. Trimming took 5 bases from V and 0 from J; bases not matched to a gene: 3. Germline-derived CDR1 and CDR2 are MNHNS and SASEGT. This CDR3 spans 15 amino acids. The CDR3 region has the DNA TGTGCCAGCAGTAGAAGCGGGAGGGACCAAGAGACCCAGTACTTC. Its translation is CASSRSGRDQETQYF.

The rearrangement joins TRBV2 to TRBJ2-3, with D possibly matching TRBD2 (6 bases). The germline gives CDR1 SNHLY, CDR2 FYNNEI. This CDR3 has 16 amino acids. Trimming took off 5 bases at V and 5 bases at J, with 20 bases between the two ends. The CDR3 spells CASSTRDSIFGDTQYF. The CDR3 coding sequence is TGTGCCAGCAGTACGCGGGACTCCATCTTCGGAGATACGCAGTATTTT.

This chain links TRBV5-4 with TRBJ1-6, with D hard to call. Deletions cut 3 bases from V and 10 bases from J, with 14 bases between. The V gene's germline CDR1 is SGHNT and CDR2 YYREEE (reference sequence). This CDR3 is built from 14 residues. CDR3: CASSSDSFYSPLHF. In DNA form, the CDR3 reads TGTGCCAGCAGCTCAGATTCGTTTTACTCACCCCTCCACTTT.

The chain employs TRBV4-1 and TRBJ2-1; 10 positions agree with TRBD2. The trim removed 5 bases at V and 2 bases at J, leaving 3 bases unmatched. CDR1 is MGHRA, CDR2 YSYEKL, per germline. The CDR3 length is 15 residues. CDR3 region: CASSEREGPYNEQFF. In DNA form, the CDR3 reads TGCGCCAGCAGCGAGCGGGAGGGTCCCTACAATGAGCAGTTCTTC.

The chain has TRBV28 and TRBJ2-7; 11 bases align to TRBD2. This CDR3 contains 16 residues. V lost 1 base to trimming and J lost 3 bases; unmatched junction nucleotides: 5. Per the germline V gene, CDR1 is MDHEN and CDR2 is SYDVKM. The CDR3 is CASSLSTSGTNYEQYF. The CDR3 DNA reads TGTGCCAGCAGTTTATCGACTAGCGGGACGAACTACGAGCAGTACTTC.

V gene TRBV19 combines with J gene TRBJ1-4; D uncertain. The CDR3 length is 15 residues. Germline lookup yields CDR1 LNHDA and CDR2 SQIVND (reference sequence). The V gene lost 0 bases and the J gene lost 6 bases, with 11 bases spanning the gap. The CDR3 coding sequence is TGTGCCAGTAGTATAGAGCTCCTGAGGGATGAAAAACTGTTTTTT. This sequence encodes CASSIELLRDEKLFF.

The V call is TRBV7-9, the J call TRBJ1-1; 9 bases map to TRBD1. The V gene's germline CDR1 is SEHNR and CDR2 FQNEAQ (reference sequence). Trimming cost V 7 bases and J 6 bases; bases outside gene matches: 15. This CDR3 is built from 16 residues. The DNA for the CDR3 is TGTGCCAGCACCTCTGCCGCCGGACAGGGGTATCCTGAAGCTTTCTTT. This sequence encodes CASTSAAGQGYPEAFF.